This is a list of T cell receptor beta chains from one sample in a study of cytomegalovirus exposure and HLA in healthy donors. Using immunoSEQ multiplex PCR, the repertoire was profiled, and TCRdb retains in-frame clones only, with some absent. The repertoire includes 120,000 to 150,000 clones, roughly 77% of them detected once, and 2.5% to 3.5% sits in the top ten. The sample taken for sequencing was PBMCs. Source of these receptors: a female donor in good health and CMV-seronegative. Each CDR3 is given with its conserved first and last residue. The D gene is left open where the match is weak. Clone size is not always given. Where it is, it says once, few, many or a class for expanded clones.

CDR3nt,CDR3aa,j_gene,abundance,v_gene,d_gene
TGTGCCAGCACCTTGGACAGGGGCACCTACGAGCAGTACTTC,CASTLDRGTYEQYF,TRBJ2-7,NA,TRBV6-1,TRBD1
TGTGCCAGCAGCTCCCATTTGGGGAGTTCAAATGAGCAGTTCTTC,CASSSHLGSSNEQFF,TRBJ2-1,NA,TRBV13,NA
TGTGCCAGCAGCCCCCGAGGGACAGATACGCAGTATTTT,CASSPRGTDTQYF,TRBJ2-3,medium-sized,TRBV6-5,NA
TGCGCCAGCAGCTTGGCTCTAACTAACTATGGCTACACCTTC,CASSLALTNYGYTF,TRBJ1-2,NA,TRBV5-1,NA
TGTGCCAGCAGCTTGACCACCTCCGGGACACTCCGTAACGAGCAGTACTTC,CASSLTTSGTLRNEQYF,TRBJ2-7,NA,TRBV5-6,NA
TGTGCCAGCAGTACAGGCTCCGGAAACACCATATATTTT,CASSTGSGNTIYF,TRBJ1-3,NA,TRBV27,NA
TGTGCTAGTGGGATGGGACAGGGAACCTACAATGAGCAGTTCTTC,CASGMGQGTYNEQFF,TRBJ2-1,NA,TRBV12-5,TRBD1
TGTGCCAGCAGCCCCCGGGACAGGGTGTCGGCCCAGTACTTC,CASSPRDRVSAQYF,TRBJ2-5,NA,TRBV7-3,TRBD1
TGTGCCAGCACCGTAAGGGCGGGAGGGCCCGATGAGCAGTTCTTC,CASTVRAGGPDEQFF,TRBJ2-1,NA,TRBV9,TRBD2
TGTGCCACGACAGGGGCTAGCACTGAAGCTTTCTTT,CATTGASTEAFF,TRBJ1-1,once,TRBV2,TRBD1
TGCGCCAGCAGACTAGCGGGAGGGTTCGAGCAGTACTTC,CASRLAGGFEQYF,TRBJ2-7,NA,TRBV5-1,TRBD2
TGTGCCAGCAGCTTGATTGGGACAGCGAACACCGGGGAGCTGTTTTTT,CASSLIGTANTGELFF,TRBJ2-2,NA,TRBV5-8,TRBD1
TGTGCTAGCAGCCCGGGGGCATACGGGACTAGCGGGAGGTCGAACACCGGGGAGCTGTTTTTT,CASSPGAYGTSGRSNTGELFF,TRBJ2-2,NA,TRBV7-7,TRBD2
TGCGCCAGCAGCCAAGATTGGCTAGCGGGGCCAGATACGCAGTATTTT,CASSQDWLAGPDTQYF,TRBJ2-3,once,TRBV4-3,TRBD2
TGTGCCAGTATAATCCGGGGGGGGGCGCAAGGCTACACCTTC,CASIIRGGAQGYTF,TRBJ1-2,once,TRBV19,NA
TGTGCCAGCAGTTTATCGCGGGCCCTTGGGACCGGGGAGCTGTTTTTT,CASSLSRALGTGELFF,TRBJ2-2,NA,TRBV27,NA